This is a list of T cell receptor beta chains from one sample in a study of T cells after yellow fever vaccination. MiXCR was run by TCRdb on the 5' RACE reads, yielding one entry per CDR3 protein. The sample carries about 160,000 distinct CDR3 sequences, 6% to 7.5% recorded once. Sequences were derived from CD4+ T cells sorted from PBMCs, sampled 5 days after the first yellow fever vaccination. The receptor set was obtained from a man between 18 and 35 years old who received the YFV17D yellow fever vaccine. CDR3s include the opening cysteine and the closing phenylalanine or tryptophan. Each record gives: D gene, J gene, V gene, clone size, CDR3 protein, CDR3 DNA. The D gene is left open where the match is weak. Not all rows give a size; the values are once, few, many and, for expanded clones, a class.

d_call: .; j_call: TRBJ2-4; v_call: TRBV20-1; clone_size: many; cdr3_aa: CSAPGGDKNIQYF; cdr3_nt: TGCAGTGCTCCAGGTGGTGACAAAAACATTCAGTACTTC
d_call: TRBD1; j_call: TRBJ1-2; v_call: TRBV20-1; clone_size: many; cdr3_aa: CSARDRDRDYGYTF; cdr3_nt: TGCAGTGCTAGGGACAGGGACAGGGACTATGGCTACACCTTC
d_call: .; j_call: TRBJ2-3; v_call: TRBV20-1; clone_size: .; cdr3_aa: CSARSTSSTDTQYF; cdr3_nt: TGCAGTGCTAGATCCACTAGTAGCACAGATACGCAGTATTTT
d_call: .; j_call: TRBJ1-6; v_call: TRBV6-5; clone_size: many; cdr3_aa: CATTDSRTSPLHF; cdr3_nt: TGTGCCACTACCGACAGCCGGACTTCACCCCTCCACTTT
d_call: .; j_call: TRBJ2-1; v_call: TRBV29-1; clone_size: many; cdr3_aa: CSVGPRSDEQFF; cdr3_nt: TGCAGCGTTGGGCCTCGGAGCGATGAGCAGTTCTTC
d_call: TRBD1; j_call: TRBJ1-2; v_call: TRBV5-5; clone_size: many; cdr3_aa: CASSPGQSNYGYTF; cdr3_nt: TGTGCCAGCAGCCCGGGACAGTCTAACTATGGCTACACCTTC
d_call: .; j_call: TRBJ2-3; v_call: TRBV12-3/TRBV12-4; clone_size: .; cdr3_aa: CASSSWGADTQYF; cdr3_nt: TGTGCCAGCAGTTCTTGGGGGGCAGATACGCAGTATTTT
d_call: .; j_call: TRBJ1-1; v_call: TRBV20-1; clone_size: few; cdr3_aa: CRPGVPGGTEAFF; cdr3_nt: TGCAGGCCGGGGGTTCCCGGGGGCACTGAAGCTTTCTTT
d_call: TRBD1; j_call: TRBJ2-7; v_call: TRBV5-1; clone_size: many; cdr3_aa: CASSTTGASYEQYF; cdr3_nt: TGCGCCAGCAGCACTACAGGGGCTTCCTACGAGCAGTACTTC
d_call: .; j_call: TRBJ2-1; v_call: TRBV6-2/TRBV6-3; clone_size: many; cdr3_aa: CASSGLRGSYNEQFF; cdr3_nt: TGTGCCAGCAGTGGGTTGAGGGGGTCCTACAATGAGCAGTTCTTC
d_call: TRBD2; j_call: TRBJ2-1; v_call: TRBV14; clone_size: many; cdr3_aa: CASSHTAGTISNEQFF; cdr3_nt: TGTGCCAGCAGCCATACCGCCGGGACTATCTCGAATGAGCAGTTCTTC
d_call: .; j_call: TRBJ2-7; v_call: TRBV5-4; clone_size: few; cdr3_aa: CASSPLPTDSYEQYF; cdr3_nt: TGTGCCAGCAGCCCGCTGCCGACAGACTCCTACGAGCAGTACTTC